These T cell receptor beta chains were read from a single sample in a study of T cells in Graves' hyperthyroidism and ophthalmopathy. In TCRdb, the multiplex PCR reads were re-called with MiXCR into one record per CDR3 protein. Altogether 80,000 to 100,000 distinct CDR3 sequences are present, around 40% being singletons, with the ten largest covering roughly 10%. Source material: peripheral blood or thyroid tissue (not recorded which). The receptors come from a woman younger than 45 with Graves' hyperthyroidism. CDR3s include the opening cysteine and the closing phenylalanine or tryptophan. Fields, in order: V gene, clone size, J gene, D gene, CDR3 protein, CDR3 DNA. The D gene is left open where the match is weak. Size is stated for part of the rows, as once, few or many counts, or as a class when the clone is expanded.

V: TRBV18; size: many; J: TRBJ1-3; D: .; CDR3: CASSRDSGNTIYF; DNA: TGTGCCAGCTCGCGGGACTCTGGAAACACCATATATTTT
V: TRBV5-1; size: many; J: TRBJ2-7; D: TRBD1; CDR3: CASSLVPPGQGSYEQYF; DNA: TGCGCCAGCAGCTTGGTGCCCCCGGGACAGGGATCCTACGAGCAGTACTTC
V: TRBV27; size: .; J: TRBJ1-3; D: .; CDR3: CATRDNSGNTIYF; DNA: TGTGCGACACGGGACAACTCTGGAAACACCATATATTTT
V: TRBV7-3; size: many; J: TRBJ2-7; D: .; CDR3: CASSLGHSYEQYF; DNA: TGTGCCAGCAGCTTGGGACATTCCTACGAGCAGTACTTC
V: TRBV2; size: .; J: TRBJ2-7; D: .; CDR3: CASSQPGLGAYEQYF; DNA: TGTGCCAGCAGCCAGCCGGGACTTGGAGCCTACGAGCAGTACTTC
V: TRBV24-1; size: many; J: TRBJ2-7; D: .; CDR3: CATKQGDEQYF; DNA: TGTGCCACCAAACAGGGCGACGAGCAGTACTTC
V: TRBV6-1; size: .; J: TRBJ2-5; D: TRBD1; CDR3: CASMNRGVATGAGETQYF; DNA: TGTGCCAGCATGAACAGGGGGGTAGCCACCGGGGCAGGGGAGACCCAGTACTTC
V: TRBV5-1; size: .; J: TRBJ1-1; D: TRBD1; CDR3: CASRNRGNSEAFF; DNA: TGTGCCAGCAGGAACAGGGGGAACTCTGAAGCTTTCTTT
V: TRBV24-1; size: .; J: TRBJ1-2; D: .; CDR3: CATSEGGRRIF; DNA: TGTGCCACCAGTGAAGGCGGGAGGAGGATCTTC
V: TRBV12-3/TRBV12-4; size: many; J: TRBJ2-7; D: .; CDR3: CASSPRSREQYF; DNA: TGTGCCAGCAGCCCCAGGTCGAGGGAGCAGTACTTC
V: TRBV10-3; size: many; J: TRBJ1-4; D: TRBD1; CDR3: CAISATDRENEKLFF; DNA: TGTGCCATCAGTGCCACGGACAGGGAGAATGAAAAACTGTTTTTT
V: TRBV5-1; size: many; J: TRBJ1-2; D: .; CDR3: CASSPDGGGGYTF; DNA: TGCGCCAGCAGCCCGGACGGGGGCGGAGGCTACACCTTC
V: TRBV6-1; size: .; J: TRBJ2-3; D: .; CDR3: CASFPQEGSRIDTQCF; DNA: TGTGCCAGCTTTCCCCAAGAGGGGAGTAGGATAGATACGCAGTGTTTT
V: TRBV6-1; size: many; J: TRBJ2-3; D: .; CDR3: CASTLRADTQYF; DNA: TGTGCCAGCACTCTTAGGGCAGATACGCAGTATTTT
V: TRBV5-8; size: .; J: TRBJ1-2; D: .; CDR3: CASSFGGSDYGYTF; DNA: TGTGCCAGCAGCTTTGGCGGCTCGGACTATGGCTACACCTTC
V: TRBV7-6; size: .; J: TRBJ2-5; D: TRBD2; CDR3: CASSPRLAGELEAQYF; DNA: TGTGCCAGCAGCCCACGACTAGCGGGAGAGCTGGAAGCCCAGTACTTC
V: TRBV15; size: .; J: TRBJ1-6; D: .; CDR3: CATSRDQGYSPLHF; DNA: TGTGCCACCAGCAGGGATCAGGGTTATTCACCCCTCCACTTT
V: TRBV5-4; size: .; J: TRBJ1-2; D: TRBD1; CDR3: CASSSGTVFEYGYTF; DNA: TGTGCCAGCAGCTCGGGGACAGTCTTTGAGTATGGCTACACCTTC
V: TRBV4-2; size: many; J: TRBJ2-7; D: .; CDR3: CASSQGVGHQYEQYF; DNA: TGTGCCAGCAGCCAAGGGGTGGGACACCAGTACGAGCAGTACTTC
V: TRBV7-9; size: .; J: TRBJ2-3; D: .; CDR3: CASSFAGAGLDTDTQYF; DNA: TGTGCCAGCAGCTTCGCGGGTGCGGGACTTGACACAGATACGCAGTATTTT
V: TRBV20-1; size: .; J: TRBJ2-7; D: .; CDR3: CSASGGTYEQYF; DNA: TGCAGTGCTAGTGGAGGGACCTACGAGCAGTACTTC
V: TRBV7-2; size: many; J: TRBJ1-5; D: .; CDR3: CASSSYGNNQPQHF; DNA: TGTGCCAGCAGCTCCTATGGAAACAATCAGCCCCAGCATTTT
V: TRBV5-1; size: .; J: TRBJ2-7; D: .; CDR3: CASSLYPRQVDSYEQYF; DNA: TGCGCCAGCAGCTTGTATCCGAGGCAGGTCGACTCCTACGAGCAGTACTTC
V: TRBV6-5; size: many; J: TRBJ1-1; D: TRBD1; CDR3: CASSPLWTGSNTEAFF; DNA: TGTGCCAGCAGCCCTCTTTGGACAGGATCCAACACTGAAGCTTTCTTT
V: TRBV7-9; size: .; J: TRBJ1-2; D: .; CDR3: CASSHGAGDYGYTF; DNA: TGTGCCAGCAGCCACGGGGCTGGGGACTATGGCTACACCTTC
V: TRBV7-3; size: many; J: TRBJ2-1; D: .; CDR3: CASSLTGRVEQFF; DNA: TGTGCCAGCAGCTTAACGGGACGGGTGGAGCAGTTCTTC
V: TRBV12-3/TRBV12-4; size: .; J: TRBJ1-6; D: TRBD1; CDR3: CASRRPGQDYNSPLHF; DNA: TGTGCCAGCAGACGACCGGGACAGGACTATAATTCACCCCTCCACTTT
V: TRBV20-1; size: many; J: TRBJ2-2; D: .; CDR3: CSASHEGLTGELFF; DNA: TGCAGTGCCTCCCATGAGGGTCTCACCGGGGAGCTGTTTTTT
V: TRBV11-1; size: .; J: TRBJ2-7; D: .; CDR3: CASSSLREQYF; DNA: TGTGCCAGCAGCAGTTTACGCGAGCAGTACTTC
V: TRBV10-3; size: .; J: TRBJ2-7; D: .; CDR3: CAIRFGQTYEQYF; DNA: TGTGCCATCAGATTCGGACAAACCTACGAGCAGTACTTC
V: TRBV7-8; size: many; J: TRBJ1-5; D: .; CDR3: CASSPPGHYSNQPQHF; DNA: TGTGCCAGCAGCCCGCCGGGACATTATAGCAATCAGCCCCAGCATTTT
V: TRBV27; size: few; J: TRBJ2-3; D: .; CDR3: CASSPMTDTQYF; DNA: TGTGCCAGCAGCCCGATGACAGATACGCAGTATTTT
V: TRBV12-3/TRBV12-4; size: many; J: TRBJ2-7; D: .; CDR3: CASSWTGPPGEQYF; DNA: TGTGCCAGCAGTTGGACGGGCCCACCGGGCGAGCAGTACTTC
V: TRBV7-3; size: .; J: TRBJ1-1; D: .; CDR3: CASSPPGLAREAFF; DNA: TGCGCCAGCAGCCCCCCGGGACTAGCGAGGGAAGCTTTCTTT
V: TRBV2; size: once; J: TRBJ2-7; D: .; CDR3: CASQDRSSSYEQYF; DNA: TGTGCCAGCCAAGATAGGTCAAGCTCCTACGAGCAGTACTTC
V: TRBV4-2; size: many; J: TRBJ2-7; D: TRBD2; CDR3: CASSPGLADRTPSYEQYF; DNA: TGTGCCAGCAGCCCGGGACTAGCGGACCGTACCCCCTCCTACGAGCAGTACTTC
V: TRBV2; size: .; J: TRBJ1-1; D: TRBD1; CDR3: CASSGQGGWTEALF; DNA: TGTGCCAGCAGCGGACAGGGGGGATGGACTGAAGCTCTCTTT
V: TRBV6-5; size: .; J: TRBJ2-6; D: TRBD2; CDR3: CASSPRVAGVARANVLTF; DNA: TGTGCCAGCAGCCCCCGGGTAGCGGGAGTGGCAAGGGCCAACGTCCTGACTTTC
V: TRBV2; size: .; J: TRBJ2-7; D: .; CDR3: CASGQTVHSYEQYF; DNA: TGTGCCAGTGGACAGACAGTACACTCCTACGAGCAGTACTTC
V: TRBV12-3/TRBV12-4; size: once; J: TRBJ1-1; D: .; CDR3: CASSRSGGEAFF; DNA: TGTGCCAGCAGTAGGTCCGGGGGTGAAGCTTTCTTT
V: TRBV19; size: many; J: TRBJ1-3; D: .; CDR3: CASRIDRDSGNTIYF; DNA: TGTGCCAGTAGGATAGACCGAGACTCTGGAAACACCATATATTTT
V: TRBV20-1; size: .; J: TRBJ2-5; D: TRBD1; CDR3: CSARWDRGGQETQYF; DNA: TGCAGTGCTAGATGGGACAGGGGAGGCCAAGAGACCCAGTACTTC
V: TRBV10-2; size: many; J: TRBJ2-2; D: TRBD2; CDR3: CATIAGANTGELFF; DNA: TGCGCCACCATAGCGGGGGCGAACACCGGGGAGCTGTTTTTT
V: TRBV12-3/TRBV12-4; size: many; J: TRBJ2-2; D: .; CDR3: CASSSAWGGELFF; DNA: TGTGCCAGCAGTTCTGCCTGGGGGGGGGAGCTGTTTTTT
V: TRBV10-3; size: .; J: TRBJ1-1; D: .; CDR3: CAITSYAYEGDQRHTEAFF; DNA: TGTGCCATCACTAGTTACGCGTATGAGGGGGACCAGAGGCACACTGAAGCTTTCTTT
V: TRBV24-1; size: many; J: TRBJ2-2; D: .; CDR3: CATTAGFTGELFF; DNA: TGTGCCACCACTGCTGGGTTCACCGGGGAGCTGTTTTTT
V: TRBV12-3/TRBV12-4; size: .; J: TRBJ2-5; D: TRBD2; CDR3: CASSSAWGGQETQYF; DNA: TGTGCCAGCAGTTCTGCCTGGGGGGGGCAAGAGACCCAGTACTTC
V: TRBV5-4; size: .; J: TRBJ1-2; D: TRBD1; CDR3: CASSLVRQGGIYTF; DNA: TGTGCCAGCAGCTTGGTCAGACAGGGGGGGATCTACACCTTC
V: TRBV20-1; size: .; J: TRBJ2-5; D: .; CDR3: CSAVHQEAQYF; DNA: TGCAGTGCGGTGCACCAAGAGGCCCAGTACTTC
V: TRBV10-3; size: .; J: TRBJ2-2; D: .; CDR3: CAISPSQGGELFF; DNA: TGTGCCATCAGCCCTAGCCAGGGCGGGGAGCTGTTTTTT
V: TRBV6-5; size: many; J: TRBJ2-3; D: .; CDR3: CASRTPWDTQYF; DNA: TGTGCCAGCAGAACACCGTGGGATACGCAGTATTTT
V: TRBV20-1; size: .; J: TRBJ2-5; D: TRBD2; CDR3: CSATPGLAGGPAETQYF; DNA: TGCAGTGCTACGCCGGGACTAGCGGGAGGGCCAGCAGAGACCCAGTACTTC
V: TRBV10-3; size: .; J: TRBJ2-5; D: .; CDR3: CAISETDATNEKLFFGSGTQYF; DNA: .
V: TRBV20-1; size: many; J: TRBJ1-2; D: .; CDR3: CSARNVRALGGYTF; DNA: TGCAGTGCTAGGAACGTCAGGGCTTTGGGTGGCTACACCTTC
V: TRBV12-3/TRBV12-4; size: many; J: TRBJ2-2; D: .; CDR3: CASRPGRNTGELFF; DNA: TGTGCCAGCCGTCCCGGCAGAAACACCGGGGAGCTGTTTTTT
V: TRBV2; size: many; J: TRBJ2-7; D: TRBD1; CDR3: CASSVGGQGSREQYF; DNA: TGTGCCAGCAGTGTGGGAGGACAGGGATCAAGGGAGCAGTACTTC